This TCR beta chain was documented in a study of spatial heterogeneity in lung cancer. About the study: Consistently, beta-chain sequences turned up in larger numbers than alpha-chain sequences did.

In TCRdb, the 5' RACE reads were re-called with MiXCR into one record per CDR3 protein. In the table there are 77,000 or so distinct CDR3 sequences, 15% to 25% of which are singletons. Noted time point: sample taken at primary tumor resection. Extraction of whole RNA from tumor, nontumor lung or frozen PBMC preceded unsorted sequencing. The germline CDR1 and CDR2 sequences are GTSNPN and SVGIG (reference sequence). V lost 4 bases, J lost 12 bases, and 16 bases lay in between. This CDR3 comprises 12 residues. This TCR derives from a male donor with early-stage non-small cell lung cancer. Sequenced here: PBMCs, sampled at surgery. The chain links TRBV30 to TRBJ2-1; D possibly uses TRBD1 or TRBD2 (6 bases each). In nucleotides, the CDR3 is TGTGCCTGGATCAATAGGTCGGGGGCGCAGTTCTTC. Translation gives CAWINRSGAQFF.